Each of the 32 T cell receptor beta chains below was sequenced from the same sample in a study of T cells after posttransplantation cyclophosphamide. Control samples came 1 year after myeloablative marrow transplants with methotrexate plus calcineurin inhibitor. TCRdb's table, derived via immunoSEQ multiplex PCR, lists solely in-frame clones and lacks some. The sample shows 15,000 to 20,000 clones, 85% of them seen only once. Sequencing used PBMCs, obtained after allogeneic stem cell transplant with calcineurin inhibitor and methotrexate. The receptors were gathered from a female patient aged 18-29 years who received an allogeneic stem cell transplant from an unrelated donor, was CMV-positive, and had acute and chronic GVHD. A subset of T cells may come from the graft donor.

This clone was detected once. The gene calls are TRBV5-4 and TRBJ2-2; D possibly corresponds to TRBD2 (7 bases). The V gene's germline CDR1 is SGHNT and CDR2 YYREEE (reference sequence). The CDR3 consists of 16 residues. Trimming took off 4 bases at V and 5 bases at J, with 18 bases between the two ends. The CDR3 region has the DNA TGTGCCAGCAGCATTAGACGGGGGGCGAGGACCGGGGAGCTGTTTTTT. Protein sequence: CASSIRRGARTGELFF.

The chain joins TRBV20-1 to TRBJ2-5; D not resolved. Judging by the DNA end, TRBJ2-7 fits better; the J call may be wrong. Germline V gene lookup returns CDR1 DFQATT and CDR2 SNEGSKA (reference sequence). CDR3 size: 11 residues. DNA of the CDR3: TGCAGTGCTAGAGACGAGTACGAGCAGTACTTC. Its translation is CSARDEYEQYF.

V usage is TRBV7-9 and J usage is TRBJ1-2; TRBD1 aligns across 8 bases. This CDR3 comprises 15 residues. Germline CDR1 reads SEHNR; CDR2 reads FQNEAQ (reference sequence). V gave up 4 bases and J gave up 4 bases; unmatched junction bases: 8. The CDR3 nucleotides are TGTGCCAGCAGCTCGCGGGACAGGAACCTCTATGGCTACACCTTC. Translated, it gives CASSSRDRNLYGYTF.

This clone was seen once. Other DNA sequences in the same sample also yield this CDR3. The V gene is TRBV4-2, the J gene TRBJ2-2; 8 nucleotides agree with TRBD2. J lost 4 bases, V lost 0 bases, and 13 bases had no gene match. The CDR3 loop spans 19 amino acids. Germline V lookup: CDR1 LGHNA, CDR2 YNFKEQ. The DNA of the CDR3 is TGTGCCAGCAGCCAAGATCCCCCCGCCAGCGGGAGAGGCACCGGGGAGCTGTTTTTT. Its translation is CASSQDPPASGRGTGELFF.

The rearrangement joins TRBV29-1 to TRBJ2-5, with 7 bases fitting TRBD1. Germline-derived CDR1 and CDR2 are SQVTM and ANQGSEA. The CDR3 contains 14 residues. J was trimmed by 4 bases and V by 6 bases; bases with no gene match: 11. CDR3 coding DNA: TGCAGCGTAGACCCCAGGGGGTTAGCAGAGACCCAGTACTTC. This gives the protein CSVDPRGLAETQYF.

The chain links TRBV19 to TRBJ2-1; 10 bases are shared with TRBD2. J lost 12 bases, V lost 5 bases, and 7 bases had no gene match. CDR3 length: 13 residues. Germline V CDR1 and CDR2: LNHDA, SQIVND (reference sequence). The CDR3 loop is CASSSSGRAWQFF. The DNA of the CDR3 is TGTGCCAGTAGTTCAAGCGGGAGGGCTTGGCAGTTCTTC. The whole variable domain, filled in from reference TRBV19 and TRBJ2-1, reads DGGITQSPKYLFRKEGQNVTLSCEQNLNHDAMYWYRQDPGQGLRLIYYSQIVNDFQKGDIAEGYSVSREKKESFPLTVTSAQKNPTAFYLCASSSSGRAWQFFGPGTRLTVL.

The V gene is TRBV6-6, the J gene TRBJ1-4; TRBD1 matches at 9 bases. Per germline, CDR1 MNHNY and CDR2 SVGAGI (reference sequence). V shed 6 bases, J shed 4 bases, and the junction held 6 bases outside the gene matches. The CDR3 contains 15 residues. For the CDR3, the DNA is TGTGCCAGCAGCCGACAGGGGGGCGTTAATGAAAAACTGTTTTTT. Amino acids: CASSRQGGVNEKLFF.

The V gene is TRBV6-1, the J gene TRBJ1-1; D possibly corresponds to TRBD1 (5 bases). CDR1 MNHNS and CDR2 SASEGT come from the germline V gene. The CDR3 contains 13 residues. V was shortened by 4 bases and J by 1 base, with 7 bases between the two germline ends. The CDR3 sequence is CASSVGGNTEAFF. The CDR3 DNA reads as TGTGCCAGCAGTGTGGGGGGGAACACTGAAGCTTTCTTT.

The rearrangement uses TRBV30 and TRBJ2-7; possibly TRBD1 for D (6 bases). Germline CDR1 is GTSNPN and CDR2 is SVGIG (reference sequence). Trimming stripped 2 bases from V and 5 bases from J, with 13 bases between. The CDR3 consists of 13 residues. The CDR3 loop is CAWSRGRGDEQYF. In DNA, the CDR3 is TGTGCCTGGAGTAGGGGCAGGGGCGACGAGCAGTACTTC.

A few counts support this clone. This chain joins TRBV7-2 and TRBJ1-5; 7 bases are shared with TRBD1. Germline CDR1 SGHTA, CDR2 FQGNSA. The CDR3 covers 17 residues. V was clipped by 1 base and J by 4 bases; unmatched bases: 10. CDR3 in amino acids: CASSLGLGGQRNQPQHF. CDR3 nucleotide sequence: TGTGCCAGCAGCTTAGGTCTTGGGGGACAGCGTAATCAGCCCCAGCATTTT.

This rearrangement joins TRBV6-1 to TRBJ2-2; a possible D gene is TRBD2 (6 bases). The CDR3 totals 14 residues. Trimming shortened V by 9 bases and J by 2 bases, and 13 bases separated the two germline ends. Germline V CDR1 and CDR2: MNHNS, SASEGT. The CDR3 loop is CASSHSGNTGELFF. CDR3 nucleotide sequence: TGTGCCAGTAGCCATAGCGGCAACACCGGGGAGCTGTTTTTT.

The chain joins TRBV4-1 to TRBJ2-5; TRBD2 is a possible D gene (6 bases). Deletions cut 3 bases from V and 2 bases from J, with 16 bases between. The CDR3 extends over 16 amino acids. Per germline, CDR1 MGHRA and CDR2 YSYEKL. CDR3 protein: CASSQGGGGSQETQYF. CDR3 nucleotides: TGCGCCAGCAGCCAGGGAGGTGGAGGGTCTCAAGAGACCCAGTACTTC.

The sample holds a few counts of this clone. The chain has TRBV6-1 and TRBJ2-1; 7 bases align to TRBD2. The V segment lost 9 bases and the J segment 15 bases; nucleotides outside the gene matches: 11. The CDR3 consists of 11 residues. CDR1 is MNHNS and CDR2 is SASEGT in the germline V gene. The CDR3 DNA sequence: TGTGCCAGTGCTCTAGCGGCCTTCCGGTTCTTC. Its protein is CASALAAFRFF.

This clone was picked up one time. The rearrangement uses TRBV5-1 and TRBJ2-3; 9 bases line up with TRBD2. There are 19 residues in the CDR3. Germline V gives CDR1 SGHRS, CDR2 YFSETQ. V was clipped by 5 bases and J by 0 bases; unmatched bases: 16. The CDR3 DNA sequence: TGCGCCAGCAGTGTAATCTTAGGGCTAGCGGGGTCTAGCACAGATACGCAGTATTTT. Protein: CASSVILGLAGSSTDTQYF.

The rearrangement links TRBV6-1 to TRBJ1-5, with D possibly being TRBD1 (5 bases). V was shortened by 1 base and J by 2 bases, with 9 bases between the two germline ends. The CDR3 is 15 residues long. The germline CDR1 and CDR2 sequences are MNHNS and SASEGT. The CDR3 nucleotides are TGTGCCAGCAGTGAAGTGCAGGGCGGCAATCAGCCCCAGCATTTT. Encoded protein: CASSEVQGGNQPQHF.

The V call is TRBV6-5, the J call TRBJ2-2; 8 nucleotides match TRBD2. Looked up from germline, CDR1 is MNHEY and CDR2 is SVGAGI. CDR3 length: 15 residues. The J segment lost 5 bases and the V segment lost 5 bases, leaving 7 bases of the junction unmatched. DNA of the CDR3: TGTGCCAGCAGTCCTCCTAGCGGGCCTACCGGGGAGCTGTTTTTT. This sequence encodes CASSPPSGPTGELFF.

The chain joins TRBV9 to TRBJ2-1, with D possibly being TRBD1 (6 bases). CDR3 length equals 15 residues. Trimming left V 0 bases short and J 4 bases short, with 11 bases between. Germline V gene lookup returns CDR1 SGDLS and CDR2 YYNGEE. The CDR3 region is CASSVGTDSYNEQFF. The DNA for the CDR3 is TGTGCCAGCAGCGTAGGAACGGACAGTTACAATGAGCAGTTCTTC.

V usage is TRBV5-6 and J usage is TRBJ2-2, with 8 positions matching TRBD1. The CDR3 has 14 residues. V dropped 5 bases and J dropped 5; count of bases not matched to a gene: 5. Germline-derived CDR1 and CDR2 are SGHDT and YYEEEE. The CDR3 loop reads CASSKQGVTGELFF. CDR3 coding DNA: TGTGCCAGCAGTAAACAGGGGGTAACCGGGGAGCTGTTTTTT.

The CDR3 spells CASSPRQGGNYGYTF. The CDR3 nucleotides are TGTGCCAGCAGCCCCCGACAGGGCGGTAACTATGGCTACACCTTC. The chain couples TRBV16 to TRBJ1-2, with 7 positions matching TRBD1. CDR1 and CDR2 from the germline V gene are KGHSY and FQNENV. Trimming at V came to 4 bases and at J to 1 base, leaving 6 bases not matched to a gene. This CDR3 comprises 15 residues.

The V gene is TRBV28, the J gene TRBJ2-5; TRBD2 matches at 13 bases. J was trimmed by 11 bases and V by 6 bases; bases with no gene match: 9. CDR3 length: 14 residues. Germline CDR1 MDHEN, CDR2 SYDVKM. The CDR3 reads CASRLAGGPREQYF. The DNA of the CDR3 is TGTGCCAGCAGACTAGCGGGAGGGCCTCGGGAGCAGTACTTC.

The V gene is TRBV2, the J gene TRBJ1-1; D gene ambiguous. Trimming shortened V by 8 bases and J by 2 bases, and 18 bases separated the two germline ends. The CDR3 is 15 amino acids. From germline, CDR1 is SNHLY and CDR2 FYNNEI. The CDR3 region has the DNA TGTGCCAGCCATTTCGCTCGGAACAGCAACACTGAAGCTTTCTTT. Amino acid sequence: CASHFARNSNTEAFF.

The chain uses TRBV7-6 and TRBJ2-7, with 12 bases identical to TRBD1. From germline, CDR1 is SGHVS and CDR2 FNYEAQ. Trimming took 0 bases from V and 4 from J; bases not matched to a gene: 7. The CDR3 is 17 amino acids. CDR3 amino acids: CASSLAPGTGGSYEQYF. CDR3 bases: TGTGCCAGCAGCTTAGCGCCCGGGACAGGGGGCAGTTACGAGCAGTACTTC. Based on the CDR3 plus reference TRBV7-6 and TRBJ2-7, the full variable domain is GAGVSQSPRYKVTKRGQDVALRCDPISGHVSLYWYRQALGQGPEFLTYFNYEAQQDKSGLPNDRFSAERPEGSISTLTIQRTEQRDSAMYRCASSLAPGTGGSYEQYFGPGTRLTVT.

This clone was counted between two and nine times. The sample holds other DNA sequences that translate to the same CDR3. The chain employs TRBV5-4 and TRBJ2-3, with D possibly matching TRBD1 (6 bases). This CDR3 has 15 amino acids. Germline CDR1 SGHNT, CDR2 YYREEE (reference sequence). V was pared by 0 bases and J by 0 bases, with 8 bases between. CDR3 bases: TGTGCCAGCAGCTTGGACCAGGGGAGCACAGATACGCAGTATTTT. Its translation: CASSLDQGSTDTQYF. The variable domain in full, with the rest retrieved from reference TRBV5-4 and TRBJ2-3, is ETGVTQSPTHLIKTRGQQVTLRCSSQSGHNTVSWYQQALGQGPQFIFQYYREEENGRGNFPPRFSGLQFPNYSSELNVNALELDDSALYLCASSLDQGSTDTQYFGPGTRLTVL.

The rearrangement joins TRBV10-2 to TRBJ1-2, with 7 bases aligning to TRBD1. The germline V gene encodes CDR1 WSHSY and CDR2 SAAADI. This CDR3 is built from 13 residues. The V segment lost 3 bases and the J segment 6 bases; nucleotides outside the gene matches: 4. CDR3 DNA sequence: TGCGCCAGCAGTGAACGAGGGGGCGATGGCTACACCTTC. It encodes CASSERGGDGYTF.

The chain combines TRBV11-2 with TRBJ2-1; TRBD2 agrees at 9 bases. Germline values: CDR1 SGHAT, CDR2 FQNNGV. Trimming cost V 5 bases and J 8 bases; bases outside gene matches: 1. This CDR3 is 12 amino acids long. Here the CDR3 reads CASSEREDEQFF. CDR3 in DNA: TGTGCCAGCAGCGAGCGGGAGGATGAGCAGTTCTTC.

V usage is TRBV28 and J usage is TRBJ2-7, with 8 bases matching TRBD1. From germline, CDR1 is MDHEN and CDR2 SYDVKM. This CDR3 region has 15 residues. After removal of 3 bases from V and 6 bases from J, the junction contained 10 bases not matched to a gene. The CDR3 sequence is CASSFLTGGRGEQYF. In DNA form, the CDR3 reads TGTGCCAGCAGTTTCCTCACAGGGGGAAGGGGCGAGCAGTACTTC.

The V gene is TRBV7-2, the J gene TRBJ2-2, with 10 bases lining up with TRBD2. Germline V gene sequence: CDR1 SGHTA, CDR2 FQGNSA. The CDR3 spans 16 residues. The trim removed 5 bases at V and 2 bases at J, leaving 5 bases unmatched. The CDR3 is CASSRGLAVNTGELFF. The CDR3 DNA sequence: TGTGCCAGCAGCCGAGGACTAGCGGTTAACACCGGGGAGCTGTTTTTT.

Only one count was recorded for this clone. This chain connects TRBV5-1 to TRBJ2-5; 11 bases match TRBD2. The DNA matches TRBJ2-7 better at its end, which makes the J call doubtful. This CDR3 is 18 amino acids long. The germline V gene encodes CDR1 SGHRS and CDR2 YFSETQ. The CDR3 nucleotides are TGCGCCAGCAGCTTCTACCCTCTTCGACTAGCGGGACCCTACGAGCAGTACTTC. This sequence encodes CASSFYPLRLAGPYEQYF.

In DNA form, the CDR3 reads TGCGCCAGCAGCCAAGCCCCGGGGGAGAACACTGAAGCTTTCTTT. Its protein product is CASSQAPGENTEAFF. J is TRBJ1-1 and V is TRBV4-1; possibly TRBD1 for D (5 bases). The CDR3 runs to 15 residues. Germline assignment: CDR1 MGHRA and CDR2 YSYEKL. Trimming shortened V by 1 base and J by 1 base, and 10 bases separated the two germline ends.

The chain couples TRBV7-2 to TRBJ2-7; D might be TRBD1 (6 bases). The CDR3 runs to 13 residues. The V end was cut by 5 bases, the J end by 5 bases, with 13 bases between. Per germline, CDR1 SGHTA and CDR2 FQGNSA. Written as DNA, the CDR3 is TGTGCCAGCAGCGATCCAGGGGCAAACGAGCAGTACTTC. Translation gives CASSDPGANEQYF. Full variable domain (outside the CDR3, taken from reference TRBV7-2 and TRBJ2-7): GAGVSQSPSNKVTEKGKDVELRCDPISGHTALYWYRQSLGQGLEFLIYFQGNSAPDKSGLPSDRFSAERTGGSVSTLTIQRTQQEDSAVYLCASSDPGANEQYFGPGTRLTVT.

CDR3 sequence reads: CASSSIQERGGRNSPLHF. In DNA, the CDR3 is TGCGCCAGCAGCTCCATCCAGGAACGAGGAGGAAGGAATTCACCCCTCCACTTT. The chain carries TRBV4-1 and TRBJ1-6; D is uncertain. This CDR3 spans 18 amino acids. Germline V gene data show CDR1 as MGHRA and CDR2 as YSYEKL. Deletions cut 5 bases from V and 7 bases from J, with 24 bases between.

The chain links TRBV29-1 to TRBJ2-7, with 13 positions matching TRBD2. The ends lost 7 bases at V and 1 base at J; junction bases unmatched: 10. The CDR3 spans 16 residues. CDR1 SQVTM and CDR2 ANQGSEA come from the germline V gene. CDR3 loop: CSGLTSGRPYSYEQYF. In DNA form, the CDR3 reads TGCAGCGGCCTGACTAGCGGGAGGCCCTATTCCTACGAGCAGTACTTC.